These 3 T cell receptor beta chains came from one sample sequenced in a study of cytomegalovirus exposure and HLA in healthy donors (dated 2017 in TCRdb). The method was the immunoSEQ multiplex PCR assay. A mixture of 60 forward primers for TCR Vbeta segments and 13 reverse primers for TCR Jbeta segments was used in the multiplex PCR. TCRdb obtained this table from immuneACCESS and retained in-frame rearrangements with V and J assigned. These tables miss some clones; where compared with another copy, unresolved V genes account for less than half of the shortfall, and the remainder is unexplained. The sample has 150,000 or so clones on record, more than 65% of them singletons. The top ten clonotypes cover about 1.3% of the sample. The sample comprised PBMCs. The receptors come from a man younger than 40 in good health and CMV-seronegative.

The chain combines TRBV7-6 with TRBJ2-1; 9 bases are shared with TRBD2. Germline V lookup: CDR1 SGHVS, CDR2 FNYEAQ. This CDR3 is built from 18 residues. The ends lost 3 bases at V and 9 bases at J; junction bases unmatched: 18. The CDR3: CASSLDASGIGRRGEQFF. CDR3 bases: TGTGCCAGCAGCTTGGATGCTAGCGGGATTGGGAGGCGTGGTGAGCAGTTCTTC.

The rearrangement uses TRBV19 and TRBJ2-1, with 13 bases aligning to TRBD2. The V gene's germline CDR1 is LNHDA and CDR2 SQIVND (reference sequence). V gave up 8 bases and J gave up 8 bases; unmatched junction bases: 6. There are 14 residues in the CDR3. The CDR3 coding sequence is TGTGCCAGTTCCGGACTAGCGGGAGCAGATGAGCAGTTCTTC. This translates into CASSGLAGADEQFF.

The chain links TRBV10-3 to TRBJ2-7; 12 positions agree with TRBD2. Trimming removed 1 base from V and 9 bases from J; junction bases left unmatched: 13. CDR1 and CDR2 (germline): ENHRY, SYGVKD. This CDR3 is built from 17 residues. The CDR3 coding sequence is TGTGCCATCAGTGAGTGGCCGATACTAGCGGGAGGACCCCCGCAGTACTTC. This translates into CAISEWPILAGGPPQYF.